This T cell receptor beta chain was recovered during a study of identical twins. The germline gives CDR1 SGHNT, CDR2 YYREEE (reference sequence). The CDR3 has 19 amino acids. V gave up 0 bases and J gave up 1 base; unmatched junction bases: 13. Findings of the study overall: Within twin pairs, the out-of-frame alpha sequences they shared showed excess low generation probability.

Concerning this clonotype itself: Antigen specificity is unknown.

TCRdb redid the calling of the 5' RACE reads with MiXCR, one entry per CDR3 protein. The table lists under 300,000 distinct CDR3 sequences, approximately 11% of them singletons. This same sample was also taken into another study, of yellow fever vaccine responses in identical twins.

The clonotype comes from a woman under 30 in good health. This sequence joins TRBV5-4 and TRBJ2-3; 8 bases align to TRBD1. The sample consisted of memory (CD45RO+) T cells sorted from blood. CDR3 sequence (DNA): TGTGCCAGCAGCTTGGACCCTTTTGGCAGGGGGCTTCGCACAGATACGCAGTATTTT. Translated, it gives CASSLDPFGRGLRTDTQYF.